Listed below are T cell receptor beta chains from one sample, sequenced in a study of beta chain features in type 1 diabetes. Data came from immunoSEQ multiplex PCR; TCRdb stores just in-frame clones and leaves some out. The data hold about half a million clones, with about 29% observed a single time. The source material was naive CD4+ T cells from blood. The origin of the receptors is a man aged 18 to 30 in good health. Each CDR3 is given with its conserved first and last residue. A D gene is named only where the DNA matches it firmly. Only part of the rows carry a size: once, few, many, or a class if the clone is expanded.

NA	TRBV6-1	few	TRBJ2-7	CASTLAESRAEQYF	TGTGCCAGCACCCTGGCTGAGTCTCGAGCCGAGCAGTACTTC
NA	TRBV7-9	NA	TRBJ1-1	CASSSQAMNTEAFF	TGTGCCAGCAGCTCTCAGGCGATGAACACTGAAGCTTTCTTT
NA	TRBV10-3	NA	TRBJ2-5	CAISEAAETQYF	TGTGCCATCAGTGAAGCCGCGGAGACCCAGTACTTC
TRBD2	TRBV7-8	NA	TRBJ2-7	CASSLSLAGNSYEQYF	TGTGCCAGCAGCTTGTCCCTAGCGGGGAACTCCTACGAGCAGTACTTC
TRBD1	TRBV7-9	NA	TRBJ1-4	CASSQTGTGSEKLFF	TGTGCCAGCAGCCAAACCGGGACAGGGTCTGAAAAACTGTTTTTT
TRBD2	TRBV9	NA	TRBJ2-5	CASSVTGTSGETQYF	TGTGCCAGCAGCGTGACCGGGACTAGTGGAGAGACCCAGTACTTC
TRBD1	TRBV29-1	few	TRBJ1-1	CSAGQGSDEAFF	TGCAGCGCCGGACAGGGTTCGGATGAAGCTTTCTTT
TRBD2	TRBV9	NA	TRBJ2-1	CASSRLAGEEEQFF	TGTGCCAGCAGCCGACTAGCGGGAGAGGAGGAGCAGTTCTTC
NA	TRBV6-6	NA	TRBJ2-4	CASSPGTLKNIQYF	TGTGCCAGCAGTCCTGGGACACTTAAAAACATTCAGTACTTC
NA	TRBV5-1	few	TRBJ2-1	CASSADPYNEQFF	TGCGCCAGCAGCGCCGACCCCTACAATGAGCAGTTCTTC
NA	TRBV10-3	NA	TRBJ2-1	CAISGTYNEQFF	TGTGCCATTTCCGGGACCTACAATGAGCAGTTCTTC
NA	TRBV29-1	NA	TRBJ2-3	CSVERSDGTDTQYF	TGCAGCGTTGAAAGGAGCGATGGCACAGATACGCAGTATTTT
TRBD1	TRBV7-9	NA	TRBJ2-1	CAGTGTGNHEQFF	TGTGCCGGTACCGGGACAGGGAACCATGAGCAGTTCTTC
NA	TRBV28	few	TRBJ2-1	CASSPVRGESYNEQFF	TGTGCCAGCAGCCCAGTGAGGGGAGAGTCCTACAATGAGCAGTTCTTC
NA	TRBV30	NA	TRBJ1-1	CAWSFYPHHSGTEAFF	TGTGCCTGGAGTTTTTACCCTCACCACTCAGGGACTGAAGCTTTCTTT
NA	TRBV2	few	TRBJ2-5	CASSDRDQETQYF	TGTGCCAGCAGTGACCGGGATCAAGAGACCCAGTACTTC
TRBD2	TRBV28	few	TRBJ2-7	CASSAPGGWGGYEQYF	TGTGCCAGCAGCGCCCCAGGAGGATGGGGGGGCTACGAGCAGTACTTC
TRBD1	TRBV7-2	few	TRBJ2-3	CASSSRQGADTQYF	TGTGCCAGCAGCTCCAGACAGGGAGCAGATACGCAGTATTTT
NA	TRBV5-4	NA	TRBJ2-5	CASSGETQYF	TGTGCCAGCTCTGGCGAGACCCAGTACTTC
TRBD2	TRBV18	NA	TRBJ2-7	CASSPPALVRGGYEQYF	TGTGCCAGCTCACCACCGGCCTTAGTCCGGGGGGGCTACGAGCAGTACTTC
NA	TRBV7-9	few	TRBJ1-1	CASSERKFEAFF	TGTGCCAGCAGCGAGAGAAAGTTTGAAGCTTTCTTT
TRBD2	TRBV4-1	NA	TRBJ2-2	CASSHGLAGVTTGELFF	TGCGCCAGCAGCCACGGACTAGCGGGAGTTACTACCGGGGAGCTGTTTTTT
NA	TRBV5-4	NA	TRBJ2-7	CASSLTDSYEQYF	TGTGCCAGCAGCTTGACGGATTCCTACGAGCAGTACTTC
NA	TRBV27	NA	TRBJ1-4	CASRPVIATNEKLFF	TGTGCCAGCAGACCTGTAATCGCAACTAATGAAAAACTGTTTTTT
NA	TRBV9	few	TRBJ2-3	CASSSGDSQGTDTQYF	TGTGCCAGCAGCTCTGGTGACTCCCAAGGCACAGATACGCAGTATTTT
NA	TRBV7-2	once	TRBJ2-1	CASSKTGNEQFF	TGTGCCAGCAGCAAGACTGGTAATGAGCAGTTCTTC
NA	TRBV7-9	NA	TRBJ2-2	CASSFGNTGELFF	TGTGCCAGCAGCTTCGGGAACACCGGGGAGCTGTTTTTT
NA	TRBV7-9	NA	TRBJ2-3	CASSPAGADTQYF	TGTGCCAGCAGCCCGGCGGGGGCGGATACGCAGTATTTT
NA	TRBV30	NA	TRBJ2-1	CAWSVLDSGLWQFF	TGTGCCTGGAGTGTACTTGATAGCGGACTTTGGCAGTTCTTC
NA	TRBV30	NA	TRBJ2-1	CAWTQLSGSYNEQFF	TGTGCCTGGACCCAGCTCAGCGGATCCTACAATGAGCAGTTCTTC
NA	TRBV15	few	TRBJ1-4	CATSRDDIVNEKLFF	TGTGCCACCAGCAGAGATGATATAGTTAATGAAAAACTGTTTTTT
NA	TRBV30	NA	TRBJ1-3	CAWSTGNTIYF	TGTGCCTGGAGTACAGGAAACACCATATATTTT
NA	TRBV5-1	few	TRBJ1-1	CASSILTGNTEAFF	TGCGCCAGCAGCATCCTGACAGGCAACACTGAAGCTTTCTTT
TRBD1	TRBV29-1	NA	TRBJ1-4	CSVAGQHIGGEKLFF	TGCAGCGTTGCGGGACAGCACATCGGTGGCGAAAAACTGTTTTTT
TRBD2	TRBV19	once	TRBJ2-1	CASSILAGGTNEQFF	TGTGCCAGTAGTATACTAGCGGGAGGTACGAATGAGCAGTTCTTC
NA	TRBV19	NA	TRBJ2-3	CASTTTDTQYF	TGTGCCAGTACCACAACAGATACGCAGTATTTT
TRBD2	TRBV30	NA	TRBJ2-2	CAWSVPSGSTGELFF	TGTGCCTGGAGTGTACCTAGCGGGAGCACCGGGGAGCTGTTTTTT
NA	TRBV6-5	NA	TRBJ1-1	CASSLNRDSLPFF	TGTGCCAGCAGCCTCAACCGGGATAGCCTGCCTTTCTTT
NA	TRBV5-1	NA	TRBJ2-5	CASSAQQETQYF	TGCGCCAGCAGCGCTCAGCAAGAGACCCAGTACTTC
NA	TRBV10-3	NA	TRBJ2-1	CAIQQGSSYNEQFF	TGTGCCATACAGCAGGGTAGCTCCTACAATGAGCAGTTCTTC
NA	TRBV10-3	NA	TRBJ2-7	CAISGRDGSSYEQYF	TGTGCCATCAGTGGCCGGGACGGAAGCTCCTACGAGCAGTACTTC
TRBD2	TRBV7-2	NA	TRBJ2-1	CASSLALTSGNNEQFF	TGTGCCAGCAGCTTAGCGCTGACTAGCGGGAATAATGAGCAGTTCTTC
NA	TRBV18	NA	TRBJ1-1	CASSPNGLVGGAFF	TGTGCCAGCTCACCAAACGGACTAGTTGGTGGAGCTTTCTTT
NA	TRBV7-2	NA	TRBJ2-6	CASSSSWSGANVLTF	TGTGCCAGCAGCTCCAGTTGGTCTGGGGCCAACGTCCTGACTTTC
TRBD1	TRBV9	NA	TRBJ2-7	CASSWAGTGNEQYF	TGTGCCAGCAGCTGGGCCGGGACAGGGAACGAGCAGTACTTC
NA	TRBV4-1	NA	TRBJ1-5	CASSQESLRPQHF	TGCGCCAGCAGCCAAGAATCCCTGAGGCCCCAGCATTTT
NA	TRBV5-6	NA	TRBJ2-5	CASSLTARETQYF	TGTGCCAGCAGCTTGACAGCTCGGGAGACCCAGTACTTC
NA	TRBV30	NA	TRBJ1-1	CAWSVPAGRGNTEAFF	TGTGCCTGGAGTGTACCGGCGGGCAGGGGGAACACTGAAGCTTTCTTT
NA	TRBV2	NA	TRBJ2-7	CASSPGTLRDYEQYF	TGTGCCAGCAGCCCCGGGACACTGAGAGACTACGAGCAGTACTTC
NA	TRBV27	NA	TRBJ2-7	CASSSDWDYEQYF	TGTGCCAGCAGCTCAGACTGGGACTACGAGCAGTACTTC
NA	TRBV20-1	NA	TRBJ2-1	CSAREENEQFF	TGCAGTGCTAGAGAGGAGAATGAGCAGTTCTTC
TRBD1	TRBV6-4	NA	TRBJ1-2	CASSLDRGAYGYTF	TGTGCCAGCAGCCTCGACAGGGGAGCCTATGGCTACACCTTC
TRBD2	TRBV25-1	few	TRBJ2-5	CASTRTSAETQYF	TGTGCCAGCACCCGGACTAGCGCTGAGACCCAGTACTTC
NA	TRBV29-1	NA	TRBJ2-7	CSVEVRAGYEQYF	TGCAGCGTTGAAGTCCGGGCCGGCTACGAGCAGTACTTC
NA	TRBV7-2	NA	TRBJ2-2	CASSPRTMNTGELFF	TGTGCCAGCAGCCCAAGGACAATGAACACCGGGGAGCTGTTTTTT
NA	TRBV5-1	few	TRBJ2-7	CASSLGSGTRSGEQYF	TGCGCCAGCAGCTTGGGATCCGGGACGCGGAGTGGGGAGCAGTACTTC
NA	TRBV7-2	NA	TRBJ1-2	CASSQGGVANYGYTF	TGTGCCAGCAGTCAAGGGGGGGTAGCTAACTATGGCTACACCTTC